Listed here are 20 T cell receptor beta chains from one sample, sequenced in a study of STAT5B mutations in CD4+ large granular lymphocyte leukemia. Method: immunoSEQ multiplex PCR; TCRdb's copy keeps in-frame clones and lacks some. The table lists around 30,000 clones, less than 75% of them singletons. The sequenced sample consisted of CD4+ T cells from blood buffy coats. Source of these receptors: a human donor in good health.

The V call is TRBV7-9, the J call TRBJ2-7; the match to TRBD2 covers 9 bases. Trimming removed 5 bases from V and 12 bases from J; junction bases left unmatched: 14. This CDR3 region has 14 residues. Germline V gene lookup returns CDR1 SEHNR and CDR2 FQNEAQ (reference sequence). CDR3 in amino acids: CASSPNGGLAGMYF. The CDR3 DNA reads TGTGCCAGCAGCCCCAATGGGGGTCTAGCGGGAATGTACTTC.

V and J are TRBV2 and TRBJ1-4; the D is unclear. Germline CDR1 SNHLY, CDR2 FYNNEI. This CDR3 is 14 amino acids long. V gave up 5 bases and J gave up 7 bases, with 14 bases separating them. The CDR3 sequence is CASSRDSSREKLFF. Written as DNA, the CDR3 is TGTGCCAGCAGTAGGGATTCGAGTCGTGAAAAACTGTTTTTT.

This chain connects TRBV27 to TRBJ2-1, with 7 bases fitting TRBD1. The CDR3 has 15 residues. CDR1 and CDR2 (germline): MNHEY, SMNVEV (reference sequence). Trimming removed 9 bases from V and 5 bases from J; junction bases left unmatched: 13. The DNA for the CDR3 is TGTGCCAGTAACAGGGGCCTAGCCATCAACAATGAGCAGTTCTTC. Translated: CASNRGLAINNEQFF.

The rearrangement uses TRBV9 and TRBJ1-5, with unresolved D. Trimming removed 3 bases at V and 8 bases at J, with 18 bases between. Germline loops: CDR1 SGDLS, CDR2 YYNGEE. The CDR3 loop spans 15 amino acids. In DNA, the CDR3 is TGTGCCAGCAGCGAGACCGGCCTCTTTCTGGAGCCCCAGCATTTT. Its translation: CASSETGLFLEPQHF.

The chain recombines TRBV18 with TRBJ2-1; 9 nucleotides match TRBD1. CDR1 and CDR2 from the germline V gene are KGHSH and LQKENI. The ends lost 4 bases at V and 8 bases at J; junction bases unmatched: 6. The CDR3 covers 14 residues. DNA of the CDR3: TGTGCCAGCTCACTTGGGACAGGGTTCGATGAGCAGTTCTTC. Its translation: CASSLGTGFDEQFF.

The gene calls are TRBV5-4 and TRBJ1-3; no clear D. The V gene lost 2 bases and the J gene lost 0 bases, with 3 bases spanning the gap. There are 13 residues in the CDR3. The germline V gene encodes CDR1 SGHNT and CDR2 YYREEE (reference sequence). The DNA for the CDR3 is TGTGCCAGCAGCTTTATCTCTGGAAACACCATATATTTT. Residues: CASSFISGNTIYF.

The chain is built from TRBV4-3 and TRBJ2-7, with 9 bases lining up with TRBD1. The CDR3 is 17 amino acids. The ends lost 1 base at V and 2 bases at J; junction bases unmatched: 9. Germline V gene lookup returns CDR1 LGHNA and CDR2 YSLEER. The DNA for the CDR3 is TGCGCCAGCAGCCAAGCCCCGGCCGGGACAGGGACCTACGAGCAGTACTTC. Amino acids: CASSQAPAGTGTYEQYF.

This rearrangement joins TRBV21-1 to TRBJ2-2; the table assigns TRBD1, which was not confirmed against the DNA. TRBV21-1 is classified as a pseudogene. The CDR3 spans 16 residues. CDR3 region: CASSSKGQGLTGELFF. The CDR3 DNA reads TGTGCCAGCAGCAGTAAGGGACAGGGTTTAACCGGGGAGCTGTTTTTT.

The genes are TRBV2 and TRBJ2-2; a weak D match, TRBD1 (6 bases). This CDR3 is 15 amino acids long. Germline CDR1 reads SNHLY; CDR2 reads FYNNEI. V gave up 4 bases and J gave up 1 base, with 10 bases separating them. CDR3: CASSVGRGNTGELFF. The DNA of the CDR3 is TGTGCCAGCAGTGTGGGCAGGGGGAACACCGGGGAGCTGTTTTTT.

This sequence joins TRBV6-4 and TRBJ2-3; D is unresolved. V was pared by 5 bases and J by 5 bases, with 11 bases between. The CDR3 totals 13 residues. The germline V gene has CDR1 MRHNA and CDR2 SNTAGT. The DNA for the CDR3 is TGTGCCAGCAGTCCGAGCTGGCGAGATACGCAGTATTTT. This gives the protein CASSPSWRDTQYF.

This clone was observed a handful of times. V and J are TRBV19 and TRBJ1-6, with 8 bases lining up with TRBD1. V shed 3 bases and J 6 bases; nucleotides not matched to a gene: 1. Germline V gene sequence: CDR1 LNHDA, CDR2 SQIVND (reference sequence). The CDR3 runs 14 residues. The CDR3 bases are TGTGCCAGTAGTATCGGACAGGGTAATTCACCCCTCCACTTT. Translated: CASSIGQGNSPLHF. The whole variable domain, remainder taken from reference TRBV19 and TRBJ1-6, is DGGITQSPKYLFRKEGQNVTLSCEQNLNHDAMYWYRQDPGQGLRLIYYSQIVNDFQKGDIAEGYSVSREKKESFPLTVTSAQKNPTAFYLCASSIGQGNSPLHFGNGTRLTVT.

CDR3 loop: CASMDRGGTGELFF. CDR3 in DNA: TGCGCCAGCATGGACAGGGGGGGAACCGGGGAGCTGTTTTTT. The chain joins TRBV5-1 to TRBJ2-2; 10 nucleotides agree with TRBD1. CDR3 size: 14 residues. Germline trimming cut 6 bases from V and 5 bases from J; bases unmatched to any gene: 4. From germline, CDR1 is SGHRS and CDR2 YFSETQ.

This chain connects TRBV7-9 to TRBJ2-3, with D perhaps matching TRBD1 (5 bases). The V end lost 0 bases, the J end lost 1 base, and 5 bases lay between the germline ends. From germline, CDR1 is SEHNR and CDR2 FQNEAQ (reference sequence). The CDR3 totals 14 residues. CDR3 sequence (DNA): TGTGCCAGCAGCTTAGCGGGGCGCACAGATACGCAGTATTTT. This gives the protein CASSLAGRTDTQYF.

This clone was found a few times. This chain joins TRBV11-1 and TRBJ1-4; D gene uncertain. The CDR3 has 14 residues. The V end lost 5 bases, the J end lost 6 bases, and 13 bases lay between the germline ends. CDR1 and CDR2 (germline): SGHAT, FQDESV (reference sequence). CDR3 amino acids: CASSHRVKDEKLFF. CDR3 DNA sequence: TGTGCCAGCAGCCACCGGGTCAAGGATGAAAAACTGTTTTTT.

The chain is built from TRBV7-2 and TRBJ1-5, with unresolved D. The length of the CDR3 is 15 residues. Trimming pared 5 bases from V and 6 bases from J, leaving 17 bases between. Germline V gene lookup returns CDR1 SGHTA and CDR2 FQGNSA. The CDR3 region is CASSPETVGGQPQHF. The CDR3 nucleotides read TGTGCCAGCAGCCCAGAAACAGTGGGAGGTCAGCCCCAGCATTTT.

This chain connects TRBV5-1 to TRBJ1-3, with TRBD1 as a possible D gene (5 bases). V lost 3 bases and J lost 3, with 13 bases in between. This CDR3 is built from 15 residues. Per the germline V gene, CDR1 is SGHRS and CDR2 is YFSETQ. The CDR3 region is CASSSGDLLGNTIYF. The CDR3 coding sequence is TGCGCCAGCAGCTCCGGGGACCTTCTTGGAAACACCATATATTTT.

This sequence joins TRBV4-1 and TRBJ2-7; weak D call: TRBD2 (5 bases). CDR3 length: 17 amino acids. With 1 base removed from V and 3 bases from J, the gap between germline ends came to 19 bases. Germline CDR1 reads MGHRA; CDR2 reads YSYEKL. The CDR3, as DNA: TGCGCCAGCAGCCAAGTGTTTCCGGGGAAGCGACGCTACGAGCAGTACTTC. Its protein is CASSQVFPGKRRYEQYF.

The V and J genes are TRBV13 and TRBJ2-1, with 7 nucleotides matching TRBD1. J lost 4 bases, V lost 6 bases, and 18 bases had no gene match. Germline V gene sequence: CDR1 PRHDT, CDR2 FYEKMQ (reference sequence). CDR3 length: 18 amino acids. The CDR3 sequence is CASRYGRDSRNIYNEQFF. Here the CDR3 DNA reads TGTGCCAGCAGATACGGCCGGGACAGCCGGAATATATACAATGAGCAGTTCTTC.

The chain has TRBV7-9 and TRBJ1-2; D remains unclear. Trimming took 4 bases from V and 8 from J, leaving 14 bases between them. Germline V lookup: CDR1 SEHNR, CDR2 FQNEAQ (reference sequence). This CDR3 is built from 13 residues. The CDR3 sequence: CASSSTNAEGYTF. The CDR3 nucleotides are TGTGCCAGCAGCTCCACCAACGCAGAAGGCTACACCTTC.

This rearrangement joins TRBV7-8 to TRBJ1-1; D is ambiguous. Germline loops: CDR1 SGHVS, CDR2 FQNEAQ. The V and J ends lost 2 bases and 5 bases respectively, with 9 bases between them. This CDR3 spans 13 amino acids. The DNA for the CDR3 is TGTGCCAGCAGCTTACGAGAAAGGACTGAAGCTTTCTTT. It yields the protein CASSLRERTEAFF.